The rows below give T cell receptor beta chains drawn from one sample of a study of blood T cell repertoires in COVID-19. Only in-frame clones appear in the TCRdb table, and some are missing; sequencing was by immunoSEQ multiplex PCR. The repertoire holds 200,000 or so clones, with about 86% as singletons. The material sequenced was PBMCs or T cells enriched from blood (not recorded which). The source is a man in his forties or fifties who had recovered from COVID-19. The CDR3 runs from the conserved cysteine through the conserved F or W. D genes are given only for firm matches. Expanded clones get a size class; other rows say once, few or many, or leave the size out.

j_call d_call clone_size v_call cdr3_aa cdr3_nt
TRBJ2-5 . . TRBV4-2 CASSQVAVRGVETQYF TGTGCCAGCAGCCAAGTTGCAGTCAGGGGGGTAGAGACCCAGTACTTC
TRBJ1-5 . . TRBV19 CASSSRPRGNQPQHF TGTGCCAGTAGCTCGAGACCCCGGGGCAATCAGCCCCAGCATTTT
TRBJ1-1 . . TRBV20-1 CSASGQGSGATEAFF TGCAGTGCTAGTGGGCAGGGTAGCGGTGCCACTGAAGCTTTCTTT
TRBJ1-6 . . TRBV5-1 CATSPGERDSPLHF TGCGCCACCTCCCCCGGGGAAAGGGATTCACCCCTCCACTTT
TRBJ2-2 TRBD1 . TRBV27 CASSGAIGQGTGELFF TGTGCCAGCAGTGGGGCTATTGGACAGGGAACCGGGGAGCTGTTTTTT
TRBJ1-5 . . TRBV29-1 CSVVTGSSQPQHF TGCAGCGTAGTTACAGGGAGTAGTCAGCCCCAGCATTTT
TRBJ2-2 . . TRBV3-1/TRBV3-2 CASSPGGNTGELFF TGTGCCAGCAGCCCCGGGGGGAACACCGGGGAGCTGTTTTTT
TRBJ1-1 TRBD1 . TRBV27 CASSLSGTGGTEAFF TGTGCCAGCAGTTTATCCGGAACAGGGGGGACTGAAGCTTTCTTT
TRBJ1-2 . . TRBV20-1 CSVEHSYGYTF TGCAGTGTCGAACACAGCTATGGCTACACCTTC
TRBJ2-1 TRBD2 . TRBV7-2 CASSLGGGLGNEQFF TGTGCCAGCAGCTTAGGCGGGGGGTTGGGCAATGAGCAGTTCTTC
TRBJ2-2 TRBD2 . TRBV7-9 CASSSRLALDTGELFF TGTGCCAGCAGCTCACGACTAGCCCTAGACACCGGGGAGCTGTTTTTT
TRBJ2-1 TRBD1 . TRBV11-2 CASSLGLDRGSPGNEQFF TGTGCCAGCAGCTTAGGCCTAGACAGGGGCTCACCAGGCAATGAGCAGTTCTTC
TRBJ1-2 . . TRBV21-1 CARVRGCGYTF TGTGCCAGGGTAAGGGGTTGTGGCTACACCTTC
TRBJ1-4 TRBD1 . TRBV30 CAWSVRPGQASEKLFF TGTGCCTGGAGTGTACGTCCGGGACAGGCGTCGGAAAAACTGTTTTTT
TRBJ2-3 TRBD1 . TRBV18 CASSQRQGSTDTQYF TGTGCCAGCTCACAACGACAGGGGAGCACAGATACGCAGTATTTT
TRBJ2-5 TRBD2 . TRBV5-4 CASSLARTSGEETQYF TGTGCCAGCAGCTTGGCGAGGACTAGCGGCGAAGAGACCCAGTACTTC
TRBJ1-1 . . TRBV7-9 CASSQSQVWNTEAFF TGTGCCAGCAGCCAAAGCCAGGTCTGGAACACTGAAGCTTTCTTT
TRBJ2-1 . . TRBV18 CASSPSTPGGEQFF TGTGCCAGCTCACCAAGTACCCCCGGTGGTGAGCAGTTCTTC
TRBJ1-2 TRBD1 few TRBV5-1 CASSLRQGGGYGYTF TGCGCCAGCAGCTTGAGACAGGGTGGCGGCTATGGCTACACCTTC
TRBJ1-1 . . TRBV11-3 CASSLGLDREAFF TGTGCCAGCAGCTTAGGCCTCGACAGAGAAGCTTTCTTT
TRBJ2-1 TRBD2 . TRBV18 CASSPSGSGGNEQFF TGTGCCAGCTCACCATCGGGTAGCGGGGGTAATGAGCAGTTCTTC
TRBJ1-1 . . TRBV14 CASSHLLSEAFF TGTGCCAGCAGCCATCTTTTATCGGAAGCTTTCTTT
TRBJ2-5 TRBD2 . TRBV5-4 CASSLILAGGQETQYF TGTGCCAGCAGCTTGATTCTAGCGGGGGGGCAAGAGACCCAGTACTTC
TRBJ1-2 . few TRBV18 CASSSTSRDTKGYTF TGTGCCAGCTCCTCTACAAGCAGGGATACGAAAGGCTACACCTTC
TRBJ1-5 . . TRBV6-4 CASSEDGDNQPQHF TGTGCCAGCAGTGAGGACGGGGACAATCAGCCCCAGCATTTT
TRBJ1-5 . . TRBV4-3 CASSQGHPGEPQHF TGCGCCAGCAGCCAAGGTCACCCCGGGGAGCCCCAGCATTTT
TRBJ1-5 . once TRBV2 CASSAQGGGPQHF TGTGCCAGCAGTGCACAGGGTGGGGGGCCCCAGCATTTT
TRBJ2-5 TRBD1 . TRBV27 CASSFTGEETQYF TGTGCCAGCAGTTTTACAGGGGAAGAGACCCAGTACTTC
TRBJ1-5 TRBD1 . TRBV7-2 CASSLGGTGVQPQHF TGTGCCAGCAGCTTGGGAGGGACAGGGGTTCAGCCCCAGCATTTT